These 24 T cell receptor beta chains were all obtained from the same sample, sequenced in a study of pediatric ulcerative colitis. The assay was immunoSEQ multiplex PCR, and TCRdb's table has in-frame clones only and misses some. Of 55,000 to 65,000 clones listed, 70% to 80% are singletons. Sequenced: blood. The receptors were sampled from a boy younger than 18 with moderate ulcerative colitis.

The chain uses TRBV9 and TRBJ1-1; D is undetermined. The CDR3 runs to 15 residues. CDR1 SGDLS and CDR2 YYNGEE come from the germline V gene. Trimming stripped 0 bases from V and 5 bases from J, with 14 bases between. CDR3 in amino acids: CASSVAAGYGTEAFF. As DNA, the CDR3 is TGTGCCAGCAGCGTAGCGGCAGGCTATGGTACTGAAGCTTTCTTT.

This sequence joins TRBV7-3 and TRBJ2-2, with 7 nucleotides matching TRBD2. The V and J ends lost 5 bases and 7 bases, in that order; junction bases with no gene match: 4. The CDR3 extends over 13 amino acids. CDR1 is SGHTA and CDR2 is FQGTGA in the germline V gene. In nucleotides, the CDR3 is TGTGCCAGCAGCCGTGGGGACTACGGGGAGCTGTTTTTT. As protein: CASSRGDYGELFF.

V gene TRBV6-1 combines with J gene TRBJ2-7, with D unclear. CDR3 length: 12 residues. V was trimmed by 4 bases and J by 3 bases, leaving 7 bases between them. Germline CDR1 is MNHNS and CDR2 is SASEGT. The chain's CDR3 is CASSGRYYEQYF. CDR3 sequence (DNA): TGTGCCAGCAGTGGACGGTACTACGAGCAGTACTTC.

The V gene is TRBV4-1, the J gene TRBJ2-7, with D possibly matching TRBD1 (6 bases). This CDR3 has 14 amino acids. CDR1 is MGHRA and CDR2 is YSYEKL in the germline V gene. V dropped 1 base and J dropped 5 bases, with 12 bases sitting between them. The CDR3 loop is CASSQAPQGNEQYF. The CDR3 nucleotides read TGCGCCAGCAGCCAAGCCCCCCAGGGGAACGAGCAGTACTTC.

The V call is TRBV19, the J call TRBJ1-5; 8 nucleotides agree with TRBD1. V shed 8 bases, J shed 5 bases, and the junction held 8 bases outside the gene matches. The CDR3 consists of 14 residues. Germline V CDR1 and CDR2: LNHDA, SQIVND (reference sequence). The CDR3 protein is CASRGQVEDQPQHF. The CDR3 region has the DNA TGTGCCAGTCGGGGACAGGTGGAGGATCAGCCCCAGCATTTT.

This clone has only a few counts. The V and J genes are TRBV14 and TRBJ1-2; D is uncertain. The CDR3 consists of 14 residues. V dropped 1 base and J dropped 4 bases, with 10 bases sitting between them. Germline CDR1 SGHDN, CDR2 FVKESK. The CDR3 protein is CASSQGREGYGYTF. CDR3 sequence (DNA): TGTGCCAGCAGCCAAGGGCGGGAGGGCTATGGCTACACCTTC.

This clone was counted between two and nine times. The gene calls are TRBV5-1 and TRBJ2-2, with D hard to call. Germline V lookup: CDR1 SGHRS, CDR2 YFSETQ. The CDR3 is 12 amino acids. V shed 5 bases and J shed 1 base, with 3 bases lying between them. The CDR3 region is CASSLNTGELFF. The CDR3 DNA is TGCGCCAGCAGTTTGAACACCGGGGAGCTGTTTTTT.

The chain employs TRBV11-2 and TRBJ1-2, with 9 nucleotides matching TRBD1. This CDR3 spans 15 amino acids. Germline loops: CDR1 SGHAT, CDR2 FQNNGV. The J segment lost 8 bases and the V segment lost 3 bases, leaving 10 bases of the junction unmatched. The CDR3 region has the DNA TGTGCCAGCAGCTTTTTGACAGGGGGAAAATCGGGCTACACCTTC. This encodes CASSFLTGGKSGYTF.

This chain uses TRBV23-1 with TRBJ1-2; TRBD1 matches at 9 bases. TRBV23-1 falls under the ORF class, with uncertain function. The CDR3 runs 13 residues. The V segment lost 2 bases and the J segment 6 bases; nucleotides outside the gene matches: 1. The CDR3 coding sequence is TGCGCCAGCAGTCAAGGGACAGGGCATGGCTACACCTTC. Protein sequence: CASSQGTGHGYTF.

This clone was counted only a few times. This rearrangement joins TRBV27 to TRBJ1-1; a weak D match, TRBD1 (5 bases). The ends were cut back, 5 bases at V and 1 base at J, with 14 bases in the middle. This CDR3 comprises 15 residues. Germline V lookup: CDR1 MNHEY, CDR2 SMNVEV (reference sequence). The CDR3 spells CASSEPSGPNTEAFF. CDR3 bases: TGTGCCAGCAGTGAGCCGTCGGGGCCGAACACTGAAGCTTTCTTT.

This clone was seen only a few times. The chain employs TRBV18 and TRBJ1-1; 7 bases are shared with TRBD1. Trimming cost V 4 bases and J 0 bases; bases outside gene matches: 5. CDR3 length: 15 residues. Per germline, CDR1 KGHSH and CDR2 LQKENI. CDR3 DNA sequence: TGTGCCAGCTCACTGGCGACAGGGCTGAACACTGAAGCTTTCTTT. Protein sequence: CASSLATGLNTEAFF.

The chain recombines TRBV2 with TRBJ2-7, with D perhaps matching TRBD2 (5 bases). The ends were cut back, 7 bases at V and 2 bases at J, with 12 bases in the middle. The CDR3 extends over 13 amino acids. Germline values: CDR1 SNHLY, CDR2 FYNNEI. This CDR3 is CASTRRFAYEQYF. The CDR3 DNA sequence: TGTGCCAGCACAAGGAGGTTCGCCTACGAGCAGTACTTC.

The V gene is TRBV29-1, the J gene TRBJ2-7; 7 bases are shared with TRBD2. V shed 6 bases and J 5 bases; nucleotides not matched to a gene: 7. The CDR3 totals 12 residues. Looked up from germline, CDR1 is SQVTM and CDR2 is ANQGSEA. The CDR3 protein is CSVKRDPHEQYF. Written as DNA, the CDR3 is TGCAGCGTGAAGCGGGACCCCCACGAGCAGTACTTC.

V usage is TRBV2 and J usage is TRBJ2-2; D is undetermined. Trimming shortened V by 7 bases and J by 0 bases, and 9 bases separated the two germline ends. Looked up from germline, CDR1 is SNHLY and CDR2 is FYNNEI. CDR3 length: 14 residues. In DNA form, the CDR3 reads TGTGCCAGCAAAAGGTCCTCGAACACCGGGGAGCTGTTTTTT. The encoded protein is CASKRSSNTGELFF.

This clone has just one count. The rearrangement uses TRBV4-1 and TRBJ2-7; tentatively, D is TRBD1 (5 bases). V lost 3 bases and J lost 6, with 15 bases in between. Germline V gives CDR1 MGHRA, CDR2 YSYEKL. The length of the CDR3 is 14 residues. The CDR3 DNA follows: TGCGCCAGCAGCCAGGTCGGCAGGGTAGCCGAGCAGTACTTC. This translates into CASSQVGRVAEQYF.

The chain uses TRBV19 and TRBJ1-1; D is unclear. Germline assignment: CDR1 LNHDA and CDR2 SQIVND (reference sequence). The CDR3 has 15 amino acids. The germline V and J ends were trimmed by 10 bases and 1 base, with 19 bases remaining between them. CDR3 in amino acids: CATVDGRYSNTEAFF. The CDR3 DNA follows: TGTGCCACCGTCGACGGGCGGTACTCGAACACTGAAGCTTTCTTT.

J is TRBJ1-1 and V is TRBV5-7; possibly TRBD1 for D (5 bases). TRBV5-7 is noted as an ORF with a role that remains uncertain. This CDR3 comprises 17 residues. Trimming removed 0 bases from V and 4 bases from J, with 19 bases in between. The CDR3 DNA sequence: TGTGCCAGCAGCTTGGGCGAGGGGACCGTGGGGGTCACTGAAGCTTTCTTT. Protein sequence: CASSLGEGTVGVTEAFF.

J is TRBJ1-1 and V is TRBV7-2, with D tentatively TRBD1 (5 bases). The CDR3 loop spans 12 amino acids. In germline, CDR1 is SGHTA, CDR2 FQGNSA. V was clipped by 5 bases and J by 11 bases, with 15 bases between them. CDR3 coding DNA: TGTGCCAGCAGCCCGCGAACAGGAGGGGCTTTCTTT. It yields the protein CASSPRTGGAFF.

The rearrangement uses TRBV5-5 and TRBJ1-2; 11 nucleotides line up with TRBD1. This CDR3 has 18 residues. V was pared by 2 bases and J by 4 bases, with 13 bases of the junction left unmatched. CDR1 is SGHKS, CDR2 YYEKEE, per germline (reference sequence). In DNA form, the CDR3 reads TGTGCCAGCAGCTTATCTTGGTCGCCGGGACAGGGGGGCTATGGCTACACCTTC. This gives the protein CASSLSWSPGQGGYGYTF. Combining the CDR3 with reference TRBV5-5 and TRBJ1-2 gives the whole variable domain DAGVTQSPTHLIKTRGQQVTLRCSPISGHKSVSWYQQVLGQGPQFIFQYYEKEERGRGNFPDRFSARQFPNYSSELNVNALLLGDSALYLCASSLSWSPGQGGYGYTFGSGTRLTVV.

The chain has TRBV10-2 and TRBJ2-7; 9 nucleotides agree with TRBD1. The CDR3 has 17 residues. The germline gives CDR1 WSHSY, CDR2 SAAADI. The junction had 17 bases not matched to a gene; V was cut back by 8 bases and J by 3 bases. The CDR3 region has the DNA TGCGCCAGCTTCGCTCCAACCGGGACAGGGTTGGGCTACGAGCAGTACTTC. This translates into CASFAPTGTGLGYEQYF.

The V gene is TRBV19, the J gene TRBJ2-7, with 16 nucleotides matching TRBD2. Germline V gene sequence: CDR1 LNHDA, CDR2 SQIVND (reference sequence). The V gene end was trimmed by 6 bases and the J gene end by 0 bases; junction bases not matched to a gene: 14. CDR3 length equals 20 residues. The CDR3 sequence is CASSRKGLAGGNYLSYEQYF. The CDR3 region has the DNA TGTGCCAGTAGCCGGAAGGGACTAGCGGGGGGGAACTACCTCTCCTACGAGCAGTACTTC.

The chain combines TRBV6-1 with TRBJ2-7, with D possibly called TRBD1 or TRBD2 (5 bases each). Trimming cost V 6 bases and J 1 base, with 16 bases left between them. Germline CDR1 is MNHNS and CDR2 is SASEGT. The CDR3 totals 15 residues. The CDR3 reads CASSGRDGASYEQYF. Here the CDR3 DNA reads TGTGCCAGCAGCGGAAGGGACGGAGCTTCCTACGAGCAGTACTTC.

The rearrangement joins TRBV4-2 to TRBJ2-7; D might be TRBD1 (5 bases). The germline gives CDR1 LGHNA, CDR2 YNFKEQ. V lost 1 base to trimming and J lost 3 bases, with 19 bases between them. The CDR3 length is 17 residues. CDR3 nucleotides: TGTGCCAGCAGCCAAGTCCATCGGCAGGGTAAGATCTACGAGCAGTACTTC. Its translation is CASSQVHRQGKIYEQYF.

The gene calls are TRBV5-8 and TRBJ2-5; no reliable D call. The CDR3 is 11 amino acids. The V end lost 1 base, the J end lost 4 bases, and 2 bases lay between the germline ends. Germline V lookup: CDR1 SGHTS, CDR2 YDEGEE. CDR3 DNA sequence: TGTGCCAGCAGCTTGCTAGAGACCCAGTACTTC. Encoded protein: CASSLLETQYF.